The source of this T cell receptor beta chain is a study of T cells in Graves' hyperthyroidism and ophthalmopathy. Overall study: Peripheral blood was collected at initial diagnosis, before any treatment.

Amplified TCR beta CDR3 regions came from RNA transcripts. First-round RT-PCR with HTBI primers amplified the TCR CDR3 region. TCRdb passed the multiplex PCR reads through MiXCR, listing each CDR3 protein once. The table has around 250,000 distinct CDR3 sequences, 24% seen once. Deletions cut 6 bases from V and 8 bases from J, with 16 bases between. This CDR3 has 13 amino acids. Study-level points and caveats: The model anticipated ophthalmopathy a median 6.5 months pre-onset. The majority of expanded thyroid clonotypes above 0.001 also appeared in blood.

For this clonotype: What it recognizes is unknown.

Ophthalmopathy in the patients scored at least 3 on Clinical Activity Score and at least 4 on NOSPECS grade, lasting under 3 months. The TCR originated in a woman aged 40-49 years with Graves' ophthalmopathy. The V gene is TRBV12-3 or TRBV12-4, the J gene TRBJ1-1; possible D gene TRBD1, 6 bases. Source material: blood. This CDR3 reads CASSDTGGSEAFF. As DNA, the CDR3 is TGTGCCAGCAGCGACACGGGGGGCTCCGAAGCTTTCTTT.